The rows below give T cell receptor beta chains drawn from one sample of a study of T-cell memory formation after mild COVID-19. Each CDR3 protein gets one entry after TCRdb re-called the 5' RACE reads with MiXCR. The table lists 30,000 or so distinct CDR3 sequences, around a fifth of them singletons. The sequencing sample was made of PBMCs or a T cell subset sorted from them (not recorded which). The receptors stem from an adult who had mild COVID-19 (a few samples of this study predate the infection). Cell type and time point are not known. Both conserved end residues are part of each CDR3. A D gene is named only where the DNA matches it firmly. Not every row has a clone size; where given, it reads once, few, many or a size class.

TRBD2	TRBV7-8	many	TRBJ2-3	CASSTRPQAGGRDTQYF	TGTGCCAGCAGCACTCGGCCTCAGGCGGGGGGGAGAGATACGCAGTATTTT
NA	TRBV18	many	TRBJ1-6	CASSPALAGSPLHF	TGTGCCAGCTCACCTGCCCTTGCGGGGTCACCCCTCCACTTT
NA	TRBV7-9	NA	TRBJ2-1	CASSAGRFEGEQFF	TGTGCCAGCAGTGCGGGACGGTTTGAGGGTGAGCAGTTCTTC
NA	TRBV24-1	NA	TRBJ2-2	CATSGPSGTGELFF	TGTGCCACCAGTGGACCATCGGGCACCGGGGAGCTGTTTTTT
NA	TRBV19	many	TRBJ2-3	CASSIPGINTQYF	TGTGCCAGTAGTATACCCGGGATAAATACGCAGTATTTT
NA	TRBV18	many	TRBJ2-7	CASSPLGYEQYF	TGTGCCAGCTCACCACTCGGGTACGAGCAGTACTTC
NA	TRBV7-9	NA	TRBJ2-3	CASSAPRWDSTDTQYF	TGTGCCAGCAGCGCCCCGAGATGGGATAGCACAGATACGCAGTATTTT
TRBD1	TRBV29-1	NA	TRBJ1-4	CSVARDRGINEKLFF	TGCAGCGTGGCCAGGGACAGGGGCATTAATGAAAAACTGTTTTTT
NA	TRBV7-2	many	TRBJ1-4	CASSLMKAQLFF	TGTGCCAGCAGCTTAATGAAGGCCCAACTGTTTTTT
NA	TRBV20-1	many	TRBJ1-5	CSARVRPSNQPQHF	TGCAGTGCTAGAGTTCGTCCTAGCAATCAGCCCCAGCATTTT
NA	TRBV6-6	few	TRBJ1-6	CASSYLNSPLHF	TGTGCCAGCAGTTACCTTAATTCACCCCTCCACTTT
TRBD1	TRBV10-3	many	TRBJ2-1	CAISEGTGEQFF	TGTGCCATCAGTGAGGGGACAGGGGAGCAGTTCTTC
NA	TRBV12-3/TRBV12-4	many	TRBJ2-7	CASSLSSEQYF	TGTGCCAGCAGTCTGAGCAGTGAGCAGTACTTC
NA	TRBV20-1	once	TRBJ2-7	CSARSAGHSYEQYF	TGCAGTGCTAGAAGCGCGGGTCATTCCTACGAGCAGTACTTC